This TCR beta chain is drawn from a study of blood T cell repertoires in COVID-19. Study summary: Material from acute and convalescent COVID-19 was sourced from the United States, Italy and Spain. Sources were T cells, B-cell-depleted T cells, or PBMCs; the material itself was cDNA or gDNA.

V gave up 3 bases and J gave up 6 bases, with 9 bases separating them. This CDR3 spans 12 amino acids. Germline assignment: CDR1 SQVTM and CDR2 ANQGSEA. Original data processing: Amplification with reference gene primers provided the estimates of nucleated cell counts. The data were produced by immunoSEQ multiplex PCR, yet TCRdb's version contains in-frame clones alone and is incomplete. The DNA gave D and trimming, while V, J and clone size come from that table. Among about 190,000 clones listed, about 88% were seen once. The TCR sequence derives from a woman in her forties who had recovered from COVID-19. V gene TRBV29-1 combines with J gene TRBJ2-1, with D uncertain. Sequenced: peripheral blood. The CDR3 loop is CSVEAGFNEQFF. CDR3 sequence (DNA): TGCAGCGTTGAGGCAGGATTCAATGAGCAGTTCTTC.